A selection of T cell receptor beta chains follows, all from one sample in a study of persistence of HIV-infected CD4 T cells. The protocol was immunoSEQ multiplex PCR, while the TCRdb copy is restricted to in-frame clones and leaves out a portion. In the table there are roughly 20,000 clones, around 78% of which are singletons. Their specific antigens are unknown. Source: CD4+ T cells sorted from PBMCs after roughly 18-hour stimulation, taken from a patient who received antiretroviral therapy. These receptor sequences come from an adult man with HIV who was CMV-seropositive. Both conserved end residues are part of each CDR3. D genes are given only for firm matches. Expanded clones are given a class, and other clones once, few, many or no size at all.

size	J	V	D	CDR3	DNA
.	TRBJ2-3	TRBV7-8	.	CASSLFEGVQADTQYF	TGTGCCAGCAGCTTATTTGAGGGGGTACAAGCAGATACGCAGTATTTT
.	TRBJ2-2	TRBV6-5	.	CAIQRRGTGELFF	TGTGCCATCCAACGCAGGGGAACCGGGGAGCTGTTTTTT
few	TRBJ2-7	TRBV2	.	CASSSGGGEQYF	TGTGCCAGCAGTTCTGGGGGAGGCGAGCAGTACTTC
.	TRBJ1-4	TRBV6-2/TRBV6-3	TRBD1	CASSRGTGREKLFF	TGTGCCAGCAGCCGCGGGACAGGGCGTGAAAAACTGTTTTTT
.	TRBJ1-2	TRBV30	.	CAWSVGSGYTF	TGTGCCTGGAGTGTAGGGAGTGGCTACACCTTC
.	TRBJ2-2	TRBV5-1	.	CASSLMGPGELFF	TGCGCCAGCAGCCTAATGGGGCCCGGGGAGCTGTTTTTT
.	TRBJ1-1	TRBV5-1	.	CASGSSWTEAFF	TGCGCCAGCGGTTCCAGTTGGACTGAAGCTTTCTTT
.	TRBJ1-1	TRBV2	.	CASSDLGRTEAFF	TGTGCCAGCAGTGACCTAGGGAGGACTGAAGCTTTCTTT
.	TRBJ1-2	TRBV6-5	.	CASQGQTYGYTF	TGTGCCAGCCAGGGGCAGACCTATGGCTACACCTTC
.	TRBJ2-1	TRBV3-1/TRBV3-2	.	CASSQGAVFNEQFF	TGTGCCAGCAGCCAAGGAGCGGTGTTCAATGAGCAGTTCTTC
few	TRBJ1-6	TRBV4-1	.	CASSQGGNLNSPLHF	TGCGCCAGCAGCCAAGGAGGGAACCTTAATTCACCCCTCCACTTT
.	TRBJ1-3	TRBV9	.	CASSVVPVGSSGNTIYF	TGTGCCAGCAGCGTAGTCCCAGTAGGAAGCTCTGGAAACACCATATATTTT
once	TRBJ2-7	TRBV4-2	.	CASSQDPYEQYF	TGTGCCAGCAGCCAAGATCCCTACGAGCAGTACTTC
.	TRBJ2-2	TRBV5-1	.	CASSLARGGSGELFF	TGCGCCAGCAGCTTGGCCCGAGGAGGGAGCGGGGAGCTGTTTTTT
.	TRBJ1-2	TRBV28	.	CASSLARGFYTF	TGTGCCAGCAGTTTGGCGAGGGGATTCTACACCTTC
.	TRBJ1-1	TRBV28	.	CASSSVNTEAFF	TGTGCCAGCAGTTCGGTAAACACTGAAGCTTTCTTT
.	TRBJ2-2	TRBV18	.	CASSPRGGELFF	TGTGCCAGCTCACCTCGAGGAGGGGAGCTGTTTTTT
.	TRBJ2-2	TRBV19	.	CASSGAVATGELFF	TGTGCCAGTAGCGGAGCGGTGGCCACCGGGGAGCTGTTTTTT
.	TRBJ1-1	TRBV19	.	CASMGGGLNTEAFF	TGTGCCAGTATGGGAGGCGGATTGAACACTGAAGCTTTCTTT
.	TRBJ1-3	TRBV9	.	CASSARDNSGNTIYF	TGTGCCAGCAGCGCACGGGACAACTCTGGAAACACCATATATTTT
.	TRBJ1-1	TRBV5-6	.	CASSWGPGADTEAFF	TGTGCCAGCAGCTGGGGGCCAGGGGCTGACACTGAAGCTTTCTTT
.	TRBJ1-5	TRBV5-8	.	CASSLKSYYRNQPQHF	TGTGCCAGCAGCTTGAAGTCTTACTATCGCAATCAGCCCCAGCATTTT
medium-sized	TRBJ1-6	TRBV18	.	CASSPRSSQYLHF	TGTGCCAGCTCACCACGAAGCAGCCAATACCTCCACTTT
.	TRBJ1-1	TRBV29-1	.	CSVCRGVNTEAFF	TGCAGCGTTTGTCGGGGAGTGAACACTGAAGCTTTCTTT
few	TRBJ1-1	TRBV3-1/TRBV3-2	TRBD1	CASSPSRGRQNTEAFF	TGTGCCAGCAGCCCGTCAAGGGGGCGGCAGAACACTGAAGCTTTCTTT
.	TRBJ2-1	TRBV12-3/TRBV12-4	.	CAGSLGPNNEQFF	TGTGCCGGCAGTTTGGGACCTAACAATGAGCAGTTCTTC
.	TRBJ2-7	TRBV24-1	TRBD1	CATSDFRQGAEEQYF	TGTGCCACCAGTGATTTTAGGCAGGGGGCTGAAGAGCAGTACTTC
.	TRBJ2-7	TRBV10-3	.	CAISASAYEQYF	TGTGCCATCAGTGCCAGCGCCTACGAGCAGTACTTC
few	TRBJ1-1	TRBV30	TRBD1	CAWSAGDRTEAFF	TGTGCCTGGAGTGCCGGGGACAGGACTGAAGCTTTCTTT
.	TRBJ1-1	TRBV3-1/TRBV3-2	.	CASSLTGTVNTEAFF	TGTGCCAGCAGCCTTACGGGGACGGTGAACACTGAAGCTTTCTTT
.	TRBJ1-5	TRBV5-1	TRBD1	CASSLDGTGVQPQHF	TGCGCCAGCAGCTTGGACGGTACAGGGGTTCAGCCCCAGCATTTT
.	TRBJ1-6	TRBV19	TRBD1	CASSGRQGTSPLHF	TGTGCCAGTAGTGGAAGACAGGGGACTTCACCCCTCCACTTT